A selection of T cell receptor beta chains follows, all from one sample in a study of T cell responses to AZD1222 COVID-19 vaccine. Clones were read by immunoSEQ multiplex PCR, and TCRdb kept only the in-frame ones, dropping some. The sample holds around 77,000 clones, 80% to 90% seen once. The material was peripheral blood, obtained on day 0 of AZD1222 vaccination. The origin of the receptors is an adult in good health. Each CDR3 is given with its conserved first and last residue. Each record gives: clone size, CDR3 length, J gene, V gene, D gene, CDR3 DNA, CDR3 protein. The D gene is left open where the match is weak. The size of a clone is reported for some rows only, either as once, few or many, or as a class for expanded clones.

clone size: NA
CDR3 length: 12
J gene: TRBJ1-1
V gene: TRBV6-6
D gene: NA
CDR3 DNA: TGTGCCATAGGGGTTATGAACACTGAAGCTTTCTTT
CDR3 protein: CAIGVMNTEAFF

clone size: NA
CDR3 length: 13
J gene: TRBJ1-1
V gene: TRBV6-5
D gene: NA
CDR3 DNA: TGTGCCAGCAGTTCCAGGACGAACACTGAAGCTTTCTTT
CDR3 protein: CASSSRTNTEAFF

clone size: NA
CDR3 length: 15
J gene: TRBJ1-1
V gene: TRBV30
D gene: NA
CDR3 DNA: TGTGCCTGGAGCCCGATCCCCGGGGAGGGCACTGAAGCTTTCTTT
CDR3 protein: CAWSPIPGEGTEAFF

clone size: NA
CDR3 length: 14
J gene: TRBJ2-5
V gene: TRBV14
D gene: NA
CDR3 DNA: TGTGCCAGCAGCCAAGAGACAGATCAAGAGACCCAGTACTTC
CDR3 protein: CASSQETDQETQYF

clone size: NA
CDR3 length: 13
J gene: TRBJ1-4
V gene: TRBV7-8
D gene: NA
CDR3 DNA: TGTGCCAGCAGCGAAACAACTAATGAAAAACTGTTTTTT
CDR3 protein: CASSETTNEKLFF

clone size: once
CDR3 length: 13
J gene: TRBJ1-1
V gene: TRBV6-5
D gene: NA
CDR3 DNA: TGTGCCAGCAGTTGGGGAATGCGGACTGAAGCTTTCTTT
CDR3 protein: CASSWGMRTEAFF

clone size: NA
CDR3 length: 13
J gene: TRBJ2-1
V gene: TRBV19
D gene: NA
CDR3 DNA: TGTGCCAGTAGTTCCCGGGGCTACAATGAGCAGTTCTTC
CDR3 protein: CASSSRGYNEQFF

clone size: once
CDR3 length: 14
J gene: TRBJ1-5
V gene: TRBV28
D gene: NA
CDR3 DNA: TGTGCCAGCAGCCCACCGGGGGTCCATCAGCCCCAGCATTTT
CDR3 protein: CASSPPGVHQPQHF

clone size: NA
CDR3 length: 13
J gene: TRBJ1-1
V gene: TRBV11-2
D gene: NA
CDR3 DNA: TGTGCCAGTGGTACTACGTCGGACACTGAAGCTTTCTTT
CDR3 protein: CASGTTSDTEAFF

clone size: NA
CDR3 length: 15
J gene: TRBJ2-1
V gene: TRBV6-5
D gene: NA
CDR3 DNA: TGTGCCAGCACCCCAGATGGAGGTTCTACAAATGAGCAGTTCTTC
CDR3 protein: CASTPDGGSTNEQFF

clone size: NA
CDR3 length: 18
J gene: TRBJ1-1
V gene: TRBV9
D gene: TRBD1
CDR3 DNA: TGTGCCAGCAGCGTAGCTGATACAAGGGACAGGAGGAGAACTGAAGCTTTCTTT
CDR3 protein: CASSVADTRDRRRTEAFF

clone size: NA
CDR3 length: 16
J gene: TRBJ2-7
V gene: TRBV6-1
D gene: NA
CDR3 DNA: TGTGCCAGCAGTGTAATCGGTGGGGGCCGTGGGGGCGAGCAGTACTTC
CDR3 protein: CASSVIGGGRGGEQYF

clone size: NA
CDR3 length: 12
J gene: TRBJ1-2
V gene: TRBV28
D gene: TRBD1
CDR3 DNA: TGTGCCGCGGGACAGGCTAACTATGGCTACACCTTC
CDR3 protein: CAAGQANYGYTF

clone size: NA
CDR3 length: 15
J gene: TRBJ1-5
V gene: TRBV9
D gene: NA
CDR3 DNA: TGTGCCAGCAGCCCGGCGCCAAACTCCAATCAGCCCCAGCATTTT
CDR3 protein: CASSPAPNSNQPQHF

clone size: NA
CDR3 length: 17
J gene: TRBJ2-1
V gene: TRBV7-2
D gene: TRBD2
CDR3 DNA: TGTGCCAGCAGCTTAGCCAGGGTCCTAGCGGGAGCAGGTGAGCAGTTCTTC
CDR3 protein: CASSLARVLAGAGEQFF

clone size: NA
CDR3 length: 13
J gene: TRBJ2-5
V gene: TRBV30
D gene: TRBD2
CDR3 DNA: TGTGCCGGGAGGGCGGTAGGCAGAGAGACCCAGTACTTC
CDR3 protein: CAGRAVGRETQYF

clone size: once
CDR3 length: 15
J gene: TRBJ1-5
V gene: TRBV19
D gene: NA
CDR3 DNA: TGTGCCAGTAGTATCGGGGGTGGGGAAAATCAGCCCCAGCATTTT
CDR3 protein: CASSIGGGENQPQHF

clone size: NA
CDR3 length: 14
J gene: TRBJ1-2
V gene: TRBV5-8
D gene: NA
CDR3 DNA: TGTGCCAGCAGCTTGGACGACAGGCTCTATGGCTACACCTTC
CDR3 protein: CASSLDDRLYGYTF

clone size: NA
CDR3 length: 15
J gene: TRBJ1-6
V gene: TRBV30
D gene: NA
CDR3 DNA: TGTGCCTGGAGCCCTGGGCGGGGCTATAATTCACCCCTCCACTTT
CDR3 protein: CAWSPGRGYNSPLHF

clone size: NA
CDR3 length: 15
J gene: TRBJ2-2
V gene: TRBV27
D gene: NA
CDR3 DNA: TGTGCCAGCAGTTTCGACAGATCAAACACCGGGGAGCTGTTTTTT
CDR3 protein: CASSFDRSNTGELFF

clone size: NA
CDR3 length: 14
J gene: TRBJ1-2
V gene: TRBV28
D gene: NA
CDR3 DNA: TGTGCCAGCAGTTGGCGCATTCGGAGCTATGGCTACACCTTC
CDR3 protein: CASSWRIRSYGYTF

clone size: once
CDR3 length: 16
J gene: TRBJ2-5
V gene: TRBV19
D gene: TRBD1
CDR3 DNA: TGTGCCAGTAGTAGAGCAATGGGACAGAAACAAGAGACCCAGTACTTC
CDR3 protein: CASSRAMGQKQETQYF

clone size: NA
CDR3 length: 16
J gene: TRBJ1-3
V gene: TRBV7-3
D gene: NA
CDR3 DNA: TGTGCCAGCAGCTTAACGGGCGGCCCTTCTGGAAACACCATATATTTT
CDR3 protein: CASSLTGGPSGNTIYF

clone size: NA
CDR3 length: 12
J gene: TRBJ1-5
V gene: TRBV28
D gene: NA
CDR3 DNA: TGTGCCAGCAGTTTAGGCCCCTGGCCCCAGCATTTT
CDR3 protein: CASSLGPWPQHF

clone size: NA
CDR3 length: 16
J gene: TRBJ2-5
V gene: TRBV28
D gene: NA
CDR3 DNA: TGTGCCAGTGCTCCGGCGGGGTTAGGTATTCAAGAGACCCAGTACTTC
CDR3 protein: CASAPAGLGIQETQYF